This TCR beta chain was captured in a study of radiation and T cells in renal cell carcinoma. Profiled with immunoSEQ multiplex PCR; TCRdb holds only in-frame clones, not every one. The sample yields around 15,000 clones, more than 55% seen once. Study-level results: Compared with controls, irradiated tumors showed greater TCR clonality.

Documented treatment: treatment-naive control, cytoreductive nephrectomy. Controls were unirradiated tumors from treatment-naive cytoreductive nephrectomy patients. Clear cell pathology was present in this patient's renal cell carcinoma. Comments on this clone: No antigen is known for it.

The source of this sequence is a man between 40 and 49 years old with renal cell carcinoma. Material: tumor tissue, obtained from a patient whose treatment was nephrectomy without radiotherapy.

The CDR3, as DNA: TGTGCCAGCAGCCAAGATCGGGCAGGGCGCCCCTACAATGAGCAGTTCTTC. Translating gives CASSQDRAGRPYNEQFF. This sequence joins TRBV4-2 and TRBJ2-1; a weak D match, TRBD1 (5 bases). CDR1 and CDR2 (germline): LGHNA, YNFKEQ. The CDR3 totals 17 residues. With 0 bases removed from V and 2 bases from J, the gap between germline ends came to 14 bases.